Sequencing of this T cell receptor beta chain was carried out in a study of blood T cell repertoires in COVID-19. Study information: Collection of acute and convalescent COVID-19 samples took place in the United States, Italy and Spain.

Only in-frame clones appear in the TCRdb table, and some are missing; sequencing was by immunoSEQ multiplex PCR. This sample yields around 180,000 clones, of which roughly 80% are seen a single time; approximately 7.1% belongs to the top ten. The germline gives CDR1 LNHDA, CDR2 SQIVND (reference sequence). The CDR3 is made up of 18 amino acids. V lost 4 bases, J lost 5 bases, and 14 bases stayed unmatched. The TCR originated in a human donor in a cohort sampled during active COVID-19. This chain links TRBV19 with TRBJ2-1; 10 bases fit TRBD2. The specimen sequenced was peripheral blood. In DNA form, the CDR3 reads TGTGCCAGTAGTAGCCTTGAACGGGGACTAGCGTTGAACAATGAGCAGTTCTTC. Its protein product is CASSSLERGLALNNEQFF.